Each of the 3 T cell receptor beta chains below was sequenced from the same sample in a study of vaccination effects on CD4 cells after COVID-19. Their target antigens are unknown. Sequencing used immunoSEQ multiplex PCR; TCRdb keeps in-frame clones, though not all of them. The repertoire holds tens of thousands of clones, with roughly two thirds as singletons. Sequencing was preceded by expansion of antigen-specific CD4+ T cells with viral peptide pools in the ViraFEST assay. Researchers isolated CD4+ T cells once approximately eleven days of culture had elapsed. The healthy vaccine recipients, who had no prior SARS-CoV-2 infection, showed negative nucleocapsid antibodies. The sample was CD4+ T cells from PBMCs cultured with SARS-CoV-2 spike peptides, taken before COVID-19 vaccination. These receptors were obtained from a human donor who received a COVID-19 vaccine.

The gene calls are TRBV7-8 and TRBJ2-3, with unresolved D. V dropped 3 bases and J dropped 0 bases, with 10 bases sitting between them. CDR1 is SGHVS, CDR2 FQNEAQ, per germline. The CDR3 is made up of 15 amino acids. The CDR3 coding sequence is TGTGCCAGCAGCTTTCGGGCCCTTAGCACAGATACGCAGTATTTT. It specifies CASSFRALSTDTQYF.

The chain has TRBV5-1 and TRBJ2-5, with 7 bases lining up with TRBD2. J lost 4 bases, V lost 4 bases, and 7 bases had no gene match. Germline V gives CDR1 SGHRS, CDR2 YFSETQ. The CDR3 spans 14 residues. The CDR3 DNA reads TGCGCCAGCAGCGGCGAGCGGGGAATAGAGACCCAGTACTTC. Protein product: CASSGERGIETQYF.

This clone has just a few counts. The V and J genes are TRBV7-2 and TRBJ2-7, with 7 nucleotides matching TRBD2. The trim removed 1 base at V and 2 bases at J, leaving 2 bases unmatched. The CDR3 consists of 14 residues. Looked up from germline, CDR1 is SGHTA and CDR2 is FQGNSA. The CDR3 sequence is CASSLEAGPYEQYF. CDR3 sequence (DNA): TGTGCCAGCAGCTTAGAAGCGGGACCCTACGAGCAGTACTTC.